What follows are 32 T cell receptor beta chains derived from one specimen sequenced in a study of regulatory T cells in long-lasting Graves disease (dated by TCRdb to the early 2020s). Library preparation used multiplex PCR. The run used an Illumina HiSeq 4000. TCR beta libraries were built with iRepertoire HTBI primers and Arm-PCR amplification of CDR3 regions. TCRdb cleaned the public reads at Q25 with fastp, built clones with MiXCR and kept in-frame beta chains. Rows are combined by CDR3 protein, so each entry shows the most common genes and DNA. The sample table contains 300,000 to 500,000 distinct CDR3 sequences; only one count was recorded for more than 20% of them. Less than 25% of the sample comes from the top ten. In light of the paper, this sample's time point label describes: persistent/refractory GD, antithyroid drugs over 5 years with positive TRAb. For both TCR sequencing and RNA sequencing, RNA was extracted from PBMCs using TRIzol.

The sequencing here drew on peripheral blood mononuclear cells (PBMCs), taken when the disease was refractory, from a patient treated with antithyroid drugs. All receptors derive from a female donor with Graves disease.

In this sample, this clonotype turned up many times. The CDR3 nucleotides are TGTGCCAGCAGTGAAGGGACAGGTTCCGAGCAGTACTTC. As protein: CASSEGTGSEQYF. The rearrangement uses TRBV6-1 and TRBJ2-7; 7 bases are shared with TRBD1. J gave up 6 bases and V 1 base, and 3 bases lay outside the gene matches. CDR3 length: 13 residues. Germline CDR1 reads MNHNS; CDR2 reads SASEGT.

There are many counts of this clonotype. The V gene is TRBV19, the J gene TRBJ2-7; 9 nucleotides align to TRBD2. Trimming cost V 2 bases and J 5 bases; bases outside gene matches: 4. The CDR3 spans 14 residues. Germline V CDR1 and CDR2: LNHDA, SQIVND (reference sequence). The CDR3 DNA sequence: TGTGCCAGTAGTATACTAGCGGGATCCCACGAGCAGTACTTC. It encodes CASSILAGSHEQYF.

Concerning this clonotype itself: A much larger clone differs by one base, so this may be a read error. The genes are TRBV12-3 or TRBV12-4 and TRBJ2-7; D unresolved. The CDR3 has 12 residues. The CDR3 bases are TGTGCCAGCAGTTTAACTTTCTACGAGCAGTGCTTC. Amino acid sequence: CASSLTFYEQCF.

This clonotype was picked up many times. This chain connects TRBV28 to TRBJ1-2, with 12 bases that match TRBD1. CDR3 length: 15 amino acids. Germline V gives CDR1 MDHEN, CDR2 SYDVKM. With V trimmed by 5 bases and J by 7 bases, 8 bases remained unmatched. CDR3 nucleotide sequence: TGTGCCAGCAGTGAAGGGGACAGGGGGCGTTTTGGCTACACCTTC. Protein product: CASSEGDRGRFGYTF.

The chain links TRBV28 to TRBJ2-2, with 8 bases aligning to TRBD2. Trimming at V came to 8 bases and at J to 3 bases, leaving 5 bases not matched to a gene. The CDR3 totals 14 residues. Germline V CDR1 and CDR2: MDHEN, SYDVKM. For the CDR3, the DNA is TGTGCCAGCTCAAGAGCGGGAGACACCGGGGAGCTGTTTTTT. It translates to CASSRAGDTGELFF.

The sample holds a few counts of this clonotype. The chain is built from TRBV19 and TRBJ1-2; no reliable D call. The CDR3 runs to 14 residues. Between the trimmed V and J ends, which lost 7 bases and 8 bases, there was a span of 20 bases. CDR1 and CDR2 from the germline V gene are LNHDA and SQIVND (reference sequence). In DNA, the CDR3 is TGTGCCAGTAATATGGACCGAGCCCTCGAGGGCTACACCTTC. Translated: CASNMDRALEGYTF.

This clonotype was observed many times. A much larger clone differs from this one at a single base, so this may be a read error. DNA for the CDR3: TGTGCCAGCAGGGACAGGGTCTCTGGGGCCAACGTCCTGACTTTC. Encoded protein: CASRDRVSGANVLTF. The gene calls are TRBV6-1 and TRBJ2-6; 8 bases line up with TRBD1. The CDR3 has 15 residues. The junction had 1 base not matched to a gene; V was cut back by 6 bases and J by 0 bases. Looked up from germline, CDR1 is MNHNS and CDR2 is SASEGT.

This clonotype was detected ten times or more. The rearrangement links TRBV28 to TRBJ2-7; D gene unclear. Germline V gene sequence: CDR1 MDHEN, CDR2 SYDVKM. The CDR3 loop spans 15 amino acids. The V end lost 7 bases, the J end lost 0 bases, and 16 bases lay between the germline ends. The CDR3 reads CASKLGLPDSYEQYF. The CDR3 nucleotides read TGTGCCAGCAAGTTGGGATTACCGGACTCCTACGAGCAGTACTTC.

The J gene is TRBJ1-6, the V gene TRBV6-2 or TRBV6-3; D unclear. Trimming removed 1 base from V and 8 bases from J, with 12 bases in between. This CDR3 contains 15 residues. CDR1 and CDR2 (germline): MNHEY, SVGEGT. The CDR3 region has the DNA TGTGCCAGCAGTTACTTGGACCCTCAATATTCACCCCTCCACTTT. It encodes CASSYLDPQYSPLHF.

The chain recombines TRBV7-2 with TRBJ2-3, with D unclear. This CDR3 is 16 amino acids long. Trimming left V 1 base short and J 2 bases short, with 13 bases between. The germline CDR1 and CDR2 sequences are SGHTA and FQGNSA. As DNA, the CDR3 is TGTGCCAGCAGCTTAGACTCCGCCTCGATCACAGATACGCAGTATTTT. Protein sequence: CASSLDSASITDTQYF.

V is TRBV29-1 and J is TRBJ2-3; D is perhaps TRBD1 (6 bases). The germline V gene encodes CDR1 SQVTM and CDR2 ANQGSEA. V lost 2 bases to trimming and J lost 4 bases, with 16 bases between them. This CDR3 comprises 15 residues. Written as DNA, the CDR3 is TGCAGCGTTGAACGTCAGGGGAGTTTGGCAGATACGCAGTATTTT. Translating gives CSVERQGSLADTQYF.

This clonotype has a count of ten or more. The V call is TRBV2, the J call TRBJ2-7; no clear D. The CDR3 has 11 residues. The germline V gene has CDR1 SNHLY and CDR2 FYNNEI. Trimming removed 8 bases at V and 3 bases at J, with 8 bases between. The CDR3 here is CASGTYYEQYF. As DNA, the CDR3 is TGTGCCAGCGGTACCTACTACGAGCAGTACTTC.

J is TRBJ2-7 and V is TRBV6-1; D may be TRBD2 (6 bases). The CDR3 sequence is 11 residues long. V lost 10 bases to trimming and J lost 5 bases, with 12 bases between them. Germline lookup yields CDR1 MNHNS and CDR2 SASEGT. CDR3 bases: TGTGCCACCGCGCGGAGGGACGAGCAGTACTTC. Its translation: CATARRDEQYF.

This clonotype came up many times. The V and J genes are TRBV7-2 and TRBJ2-7; 11 positions agree with TRBD2. Trimming at V came to 5 bases and at J to 1 base, leaving 7 bases not matched to a gene. The CDR3 has 16 residues. CDR1 is SGHTA, CDR2 FQGNSA, per germline. In DNA, the CDR3 is TGTGCCAGCAGCACACGACTAGCGGGGCCTTCCTACGAGCAGTACTTC. It is translated as CASSTRLAGPSYEQYF.

This clonotype has only a few counts. The rearrangement links TRBV20-1 to TRBJ2-4, with TRBD2 matching 9 bases. The V gene end was trimmed by 3 bases and the J gene end by 3 bases; junction bases not matched to a gene: 3. The CDR3 contains 14 residues. CDR1 DFQATT and CDR2 SNEGSKA come from the germline V gene (reference sequence). CDR3 nucleotides: TGCAGTGCTAGCTTAGCGGGAGTCAAAAACATTCAGTACTTC. Residues: CSASLAGVKNIQYF.

This clonotype has a handful of counts. V gene TRBV7-3 combines with J gene TRBJ1-6; TRBD1 is a possible D gene (5 bases). This CDR3 comprises 14 residues. Trimming cost V 5 bases and J 7 bases, with 12 bases left between them. CDR1 and CDR2 (germline): SGHTA, FQGTGA. The CDR3 DNA is TGTGCCAGCAGCAGCGGGGCCGGGAATTCACCCCTCCACTTT. It translates to CASSSGAGNSPLHF.

Of note for this clonotype: Given a much more abundant clone one base away, this may be a read error. The genes are TRBV27 and TRBJ2-7; D is unresolved. The CDR3 is 15 residues long. Trimming cost V 8 bases and J 0 bases, with 17 bases left between them. CDR1 and CDR2 (germline): MNHEY, SMNVEV (reference sequence). CDR3 DNA sequence: TGTGCCAGCTTTTCGGGTGAAGCCCACTCCTACGAGCAGTACTTC. Translating it yields CASFSGEAHSYEQYF.

This clonotype appeared a few times. The CDR3 DNA follows: TGCAGTGCTAGTATAAGGCAGGGGATGTTGAACACTGAAGCTTTCTTT. It specifies CSASIRQGMLNTEAFF. The chain links TRBV20-1 to TRBJ1-1; a weak D match, TRBD1 (6 bases). The CDR3 extends over 16 amino acids. Trimming took 3 bases from V and 0 from J, leaving 17 bases between them. CDR1 and CDR2 from the germline V gene are DFQATT and SNEGSKA (reference sequence).

This clonotype has more than one count but fewer than ten. J is TRBJ1-6 and V is TRBV3-1; D is possibly TRBD1 (6 bases). CDR3 length: 15 residues. V was clipped by 6 bases and J by 7 bases, with 16 bases between them. Per the germline V gene, CDR1 is LGHDT and CDR2 is YNNKEL (reference sequence). CDR3 in amino acids: CASSQAQGQNSPLHF. The CDR3 DNA sequence: TGTGCCAGCAGTCAGGCACAGGGTCAAAATTCACCCCTCCACTTT. Full variable domain (missing parts from reference TRBV3-1 and TRBJ1-6): DTAVSQTPKYLVTQMGNDKSIKCEQNLGHDTMYWYKQDSKKFLKIMFSYNNKELIINETVPNRFSPKSPDKAHLNLHINSLELGDSAVYFCASSQAQGQNSPLHFGNGTRLTVT.

The rearrangement uses TRBV18 and TRBJ2-2, with 7 bases that match TRBD2. The CDR3 runs to 17 residues. Germline V gene lookup returns CDR1 KGHSH and CDR2 LQKENI. J lost 0 bases, V lost 0 bases, and 4 bases had no gene match. The chain's CDR3 is CASSPPTSHTNTGELFF. CDR3 sequence (DNA): TGTGCCAGCTCACCACCGACTAGCCACACGAACACCGGGGAGCTGTTTTTT. Combining the CDR3 with reference TRBV18 and TRBJ2-2 gives the whole variable domain NAGVMQNPRHLVRRRGQEARLRCSPMKGHSHVYWYRQLPEEGLKFMVYLQKENIIDESGMPKERFSAEFPKEGPSILRIQQVVRGDSAAYFCASSPPTSHTNTGELFFGEGSRLTVL.

The genes are TRBV18 and TRBJ2-7; D unresolved. The V gene lost 3 bases and the J gene lost 3 bases, with 24 bases spanning the gap. The CDR3 has 18 amino acids. Germline V gene data show CDR1 as KGHSH and CDR2 as LQKENI. CDR3 in amino acids: CASSPLPFIPDAIYEQYF. The CDR3 coding sequence is TGTGCCAGCTCACCGTTACCGTTTATTCCAGACGCAATCTACGAGCAGTACTTC. The whole variable domain, filled in from reference TRBV18 and TRBJ2-7, reads NAGVMQNPRHLVRRRGQEARLRCSPMKGHSHVYWYRQLPEEGLKFMVYLQKENIIDESGMPKERFSAEFPKEGPSILRIQQVVRGDSAAYFCASSPLPFIPDAIYEQYFGPGTRLTVT.

This clonotype was observed at least ten times. The V and J genes are TRBV3-1 and TRBJ1-4; D not certain. The CDR3 runs 15 residues. V shed 4 bases and J shed 2 bases, with 11 bases lying between them. Germline V gene sequence: CDR1 LGHDT, CDR2 YNNKEL (reference sequence). In DNA, the CDR3 is TGTGCCAGCAGCCCCTCGGTTTCGACTAATGAAAAACTGTTTTTT. This sequence encodes CASSPSVSTNEKLFF.

This rearrangement joins TRBV7-2 to TRBJ2-7, with D perhaps assigned TRBD1 or TRBD2 (5 bases each). The CDR3 contains 16 residues. V was pared by 1 base and J by 0 bases, with 13 bases between. Germline CDR1 SGHTA, CDR2 FQGNSA. The CDR3 DNA sequence: TGTGCCAGCAGCTTAGTTAGTGGGGGAAGCTCCTACGAGCAGTACTTC. It encodes CASSLVSGGSSYEQYF.

This rearrangement joins TRBV6-1 to TRBJ1-1; TRBD1 matches 9 bases. Germline trimming cut 5 bases from V and 13 bases from J; bases unmatched to any gene: 5. Germline values: CDR1 MNHNS, CDR2 SASEGT. The CDR3 is made up of 11 amino acids. CDR3 sequence: CASSTGGVGFF. CDR3 nucleotides: TGTGCCAGCAGTACAGGGGGCGTTGGTTTCTTT.

This clonotype was seen a few times. This chain joins TRBV20-1 and TRBJ1-6; maybe TRBD1 (5 bases). This CDR3 comprises 15 residues. Germline assignment: CDR1 DFQATT and CDR2 SNEGSKA (reference sequence). Trimming removed 1 base at V and 0 bases at J, with 7 bases between. The CDR3 loop is CSARVGGSYNSPLHF. As DNA, the CDR3 is TGCAGTGCTAGAGTCGGGGGCTCCTATAATTCACCCCTCCACTTT.

In this sample, this clonotype turned up many times. As DNA, the CDR3 is TGTGCCGGAGCGAAAACAGGGGTCTACGAGCAGTACTTC. Translated: CAGAKTGVYEQYF. The gene calls are TRBV28 and TRBJ2-7; 7 bases agree with TRBD1. V trimming: 11 bases; J trimming: 3 bases; junction bases outside the gene matches: 10. Germline V gene lookup returns CDR1 MDHEN and CDR2 SYDVKM. The CDR3 is made up of 13 amino acids.

In its sample, this clonotype was seen many times. J is TRBJ1-2 and V is TRBV20-1; 8 nucleotides line up with TRBD1. The CDR3 runs 16 residues. V lost 5 bases and J lost 5; bases outside the gene matches: 16. Germline CDR1 and CDR2: DFQATT and SNEGSKA (reference sequence). The CDR3 DNA is TGCAGTGCTCCGGACAGGGAACCCTCTAACGCATATGGCTACACCTTC. Translated: CSAPDREPSNAYGYTF.

This clonotype turned up a few times. The chain combines TRBV5-4 with TRBJ1-5, with D possibly TRBD1 on 6 matching bases. V lost 4 bases and J lost 2, with 16 bases in between. Germline V gene lookup returns CDR1 SGHNT and CDR2 YYREEE (reference sequence). This CDR3 spans 16 amino acids. The CDR3 nucleotides read TGTGCCAGCAGCGTCATGGACAGTTCGGGCAATCAGCCCCAGCATTTT. Translating it yields CASSVMDSSGNQPQHF.

This clonotype was observed a few times. This chain joins TRBV6-4 and TRBJ2-2; D is uncertain. The CDR3 totals 13 residues. In germline, CDR1 is MRHNA, CDR2 SNTAGT. Trimming took 4 bases from V and 8 from J, leaving 11 bases between them. The CDR3 protein is CASSVDAWGELFF. The CDR3 DNA follows: TGTGCCAGCAGTGTTGATGCCTGGGGGGAGCTGTTTTTT.

A note on this clonotype: This could be a read error, since a much larger clone is one nucleotide away. The rearrangement uses TRBV6-1 and TRBJ1-5; D gene unclear. The ends were cut back, 0 bases at V and 9 bases at J, with 18 bases in the middle. Germline V CDR1 and CDR2: MNHNS, SASEGT. This CDR3 region has 16 residues. As DNA, the CDR3 is TGTGCCAGCAGTGAAGCTTTGTTCCCCTTCGGTCGGCCCCAGCATTTT. Translated: CASSEALFPFGRPQHF.

This clonotype was observed many times. V usage is TRBV18 and J usage is TRBJ2-7, with D hard to call. The CDR3 totals 12 residues. Germline CDR1 and CDR2: KGHSH and LQKENI. Between the trimmed V and J ends, which lost 2 bases and 4 bases, there was a span of 6 bases. This CDR3 is CASSPLNYEQYF. The CDR3 bases are TGTGCCAGCTCACCATTGAATTACGAGCAGTACTTC. The variable domain in full, completed from reference TRBV18 and TRBJ2-7, reads NAGVMQNPRHLVRRRGQEARLRCSPMKGHSHVYWYRQLPEEGLKFMVYLQKENIIDESGMPKERFSAEFPKEGPSILRIQQVVRGDSAAYFCASSPLNYEQYFGPGTRLTVT.

This clonotype was seen only once. A much larger clone differs from this one at a single base, so this may be a read error. The chain's CDR3 is CASGQINLGGYTF. CDR3 sequence (DNA): TGTGCCAGCGGCCAAATCAACCTTGGAGGCTACACCTTC. The chain uses TRBV3-1 and TRBJ1-2; D uncertain. CDR3 length: 13 residues. Germline V gives CDR1 LGHDT, CDR2 YNNKEL (reference sequence). Full variable domain (missing parts from reference TRBV3-1 and TRBJ1-2): DTAVSQTPKYLVTQMGNDKSIKCEQNLGHDTMYWYKQDSKKFLKIMFSYNNKELIINETVPNRFSPKSPDKAHLNLHINSLELGDSAVYFCASGQINLGGYTFGSGTRLTVV.